This T cell receptor (beta chain) was obtained from a study of T cell responses to AZD1222 COVID-19 vaccine (dated by TCRdb to about 2021). In terms of the full investigation: A total of approximately 240 trial participants underwent TCR sequencing, of whom 207 received two doses of AZD1222 and roughly 25 received two doses of the MenACWY control vaccine. Trial participants were enrolled by age into subgroups of 18-55, 56-69 and 70-plus years, and 148, 28 and 57 TCR-sequenced participants, respectively, were included in these subgroups. The paper's findings and limits, for the study overall: Conclusions about previously exposed vaccinees were limited because only a handful of AZD1222 recipients were SARS-CoV-2 seropositive at baseline. Nearly half of unique spike-specific TCRs reportedly recognized epitopes outside regions mutated in the B.1.351 and B.1.1.7 variants. A significant rise in spike-specific TCR breadth and depth was observed after two AZD1222 doses relative to day 0 and relative to MenACWY recipients. The whole spike protein was spanned by vaccine-associated CD4 TCRs, and dominant responses were seen in regions 160-218 and 743-854. The 56-69-year group was small, and its depth increase did not reach significance, likely because of low power. Most participants were white British and females outnumbered males, and the authors suggested that clonal diversity may have been underestimated. Because no day 14 peak-response samples were available, the repertoires could be characterized only after the peak T cell response.

Points on this clone: It lacks a known antigen. Qualities for individual bases were not recorded, and no much larger clone is one base off.

Taken with the paper, the label for time point translates to: baseline before first vaccination. Reading the label with the study, this specimen's treatment or condition is: meningococcal conjugate vaccine given as trial control. Vaccinee samples were obtained from the UK trials COV001 and COV002, which included a single-blind randomized controlled phase 2/3 trial of AZD1222 (ChAdOx1 nCoV-19) in healthy adults. For TCRbeta chain sequencing, PBMC samples were collected from trial participants at day 0 and at day 28 after the second dose. The cysteine opens and the phenylalanine closes a CDR3 of 18 amino acids. Solely the CDR3 DNA is kept, with 54 bases framed from the first base. V gives up 0 bases and J gives up 7 bases, and the segment between their germline ends measures 25 bases. The germline V gene encodes CDR1 SEHNR and CDR2 FQNEAQ (reference sequence). The CDR3 regions of human TCRbeta chains were analyzed by immunosequencing. Concerning the study's data processing: TCRs in the repertoires were compared against a reference library of SARS-CoV-2-specific TCRs that had been generated with the MIRA antigen-specificity platform. Breadth was defined as the fraction of unique TCRs that were SARS-CoV-2-associated, and depth was defined as the fraction of total T cells that were SARS-CoV-2-associated. Using the MIRA data, every spike-specific TCR was mapped to the spike region that the TCR reacted to and assigned to either a CD4 or a CD8 class. Log10-transformed breadth and depth values were compared by one-way ANOVA with Sidak's multiple comparisons tests. The table comes from immuneACCESS by way of TCRdb, which keeps in-frame sequences with V and J called. Part of the clones is missing from these tables; in studies checked, under half for an unresolved V gene and the rest for unknown reasons. From that table come the V and J calls and clone size; the DNA was used to work out D and trimming. This sample holds around 160,000 clones; about nine tenths were observed only once. The top ten clonotypes cover roughly 2.8% of the sample.

This sequence uses TRBV7-9 and TRBJ2-7; TRBD2 is perhaps the D gene, given 7 matching bases. The sequence derives from an adult in good health. The sequencing used peripheral blood, collected on day 0 of MenACWY control vaccination. CDR3 reads: CASSLALGGRAGLVEQYF. The DNA is TGTGCCAGCAGCTTAGCTCTGGGGGGGCGGGCTGGCCTAGTGGAGCAGTACTTC.